These 3 T cell receptor beta chains came from one sample sequenced in a study of blood T cell repertoires in COVID-19. TCRdb keeps only in-frame clones here, not all; method: immunoSEQ multiplex PCR. The table records under 90,000 clones, 60% to 80% of them present only once. Material: peripheral blood. The receptors stem from a human donor in a cohort sampled during active COVID-19.

The chain couples TRBV2 to TRBJ2-3; 7 positions match TRBD1. Germline loops: CDR1 SNHLY, CDR2 FYNNEI. This CDR3 spans 16 amino acids. Germline trimming cut 6 bases from V and 4 bases from J; bases unmatched to any gene: 13. The CDR3 loop reads CASSKTGTVMADTQYF. CDR3 coding DNA: TGTGCCAGCAGCAAAACCGGGACAGTGATGGCAGATACGCAGTATTTT.

The chain recombines TRBV23-1 with TRBJ1-5; D gene unclear. TRBV23-1 is classed as an ORF, of uncertain function. This CDR3 is 16 amino acids long. V shed 1 base and J shed 7 bases, with 17 bases lying between them. As DNA, the CDR3 is TGCGCCAGCAGTCAATTTCAGGCGTCCAGAAGCCAGCCCCAGCATTTT. Its translation is CASSQFQASRSQPQHF.

This sequence joins TRBV7-2 and TRBJ2-7; D is possibly TRBD2 (7 bases). V was shortened by 1 base and J by 4 bases, with 14 bases between the two germline ends. This CDR3 is 15 amino acids long. Germline assignment: CDR1 SGHTA and CDR2 FQGNSA. The CDR3 here is CASSLDAGAFYEQYV. CDR3 nucleotide sequence: TGTGCCAGCAGCTTAGATGCGGGGGCGTTTTACGAGCAGTACGTC.